Detailed here is one TCR beta chain. Germline values: CDR1 MDHEN, CDR2 SYDVKM. Trimming took 5 bases from V and 1 from J, leaving 14 bases between them. This CDR3 spans 15 amino acids. The data were taken from a study of human T cells and chemical hapten exposure. Study overall: Patients, mostly women, had alopecia areata, alopecia totalis or alopecia universalis.

Specified time point: patch test 1, 2 weeks after DPC sensitization. The treatment denotes: therapeutic diphenylcyclopropenone sensitization with weekly scalp DPC. The library gave individual cDNA molecules unique molecular identifiers. Using its own MiXCR run on the RACE reads, TCRdb lists one record per CDR3 protein. The profile covers some 120,000 distinct CDR3 sequences, with roughly an eighth appearing a single time and 1.2% to 1.5% taken by the ten largest. The chain is built from TRBV28 and TRBJ2-5; TRBD1 is a possible D gene (5 bases). This sample comprised whole blood, obtained in connection with sensitization to the hapten diphenylcyclopropenone (DPC). This receptor was obtained from a woman between 45 and 60 years old with alopecia areata. Some clones in this sample may be carry-over from other donors' samples. The DNA of the CDR3 is TGTGCCAGCAGTCAAGGGGCCGGGCTCCAAGAGACCCAGTACTTC. Translated: CASSQGAGLQETQYF.